The present TCR beta chain was sequenced within a study of T cells in Graves' hyperthyroidism and ophthalmopathy. Template material for amplifying TCR beta CDR3 regions consisted of RNA transcripts. The HTBI primer set drove a first-round RT-PCR of the TCR CDR3. TCRdb re-analysed the multiplex PCR reads in MiXCR, keeping a single row per CDR3 protein. The sample has a few hundred thousand distinct CDR3 sequences, less than 20% seen once; the top ten hold around 6.6%. Hyperthyroidism of Graves' type that showed no ophthalmopathy progression within 18 months was stable. Germline V CDR1 and CDR2: LGHNT, FRNRAP. The CDR3 runs to 15 residues. The J segment lost 8 bases and the V segment lost 3 bases, leaving 7 bases of the junction unmatched.

The V and J genes are TRBV12-5 and TRBJ2-2; 9 bases line up with TRBD1. The receptor's source is a woman under 40 with Graves' hyperthyroidism. The sequenced material came from blood. The CDR3 DNA sequence: TGTGCTAGTGGTTTAACGGGACAGGGTAAGGGGGAGCTGTTTTTT. This gives the protein CASGLTGQGKGELFF.